This T cell receptor (beta chain) was documented in a study of T-cell reconstitution after alpha-beta-depleted transplantation in children. V dropped 6 bases and J dropped 3 bases, with 9 bases sitting between them. In germline, CDR1 is MNHNS, CDR2 SASEGT. CDR3 size: 13 residues. A TCRbeta library incorporating unique molecular identifiers was prepared. One entry per CDR3 protein, called by TCRdb with MiXCR from the PCR reads. The sample has 330,000 or so distinct CDR3 sequences; under 13% are singletons. The chain carries TRBV6-1 and TRBJ2-4; no reliable D call. Sequenced here: PBMCs from the stem cell graft donor, sampled from the stem cell graft. The sequence was collected from a human donor who donated a stem cell graft to a child with acute lymphoblastic leukemia. CDR3 sequence (DNA): TGTGCCAGCAGAGATACTGTCAAAAACATTCAGTACTTC. It translates to CASRDTVKNIQYF.